This T cell receptor beta chain emerged from a study of response to subunit inactivated influenza vaccine. Study-level results: Researchers suggested that each seasonal influenza vaccination recruits few new T cells.

Using its own MiXCR run on the RT-PCR reads, TCRdb lists one record per CDR3 protein. The top ten clones hold approximately 24% of a sample with some 190,000 distinct CDR3 sequences, around 14% of them seen once. With respect to this clonotype: What it binds is unknown.

V shed 5 bases and J 0 bases; nucleotides not matched to a gene: 4. CDR1 is LGHNA, CDR2 YSLEER, per germline. The CDR3 loop spans 15 amino acids. This sequence was found in a man in his fifties or sixties who received an inactivated influenza vaccine. This chain links TRBV4-3 with TRBJ2-1, with TRBD2 identical over 7 bases. Sequencing was performed on CD8+ T cells sorted from PBMCs, taken around 5 days after vaccination. The CDR3 reads CASSYLAASYNEQFF. In nucleotides, the CDR3 is TGCGCCAGCAGCTACCTAGCGGCCTCCTACAATGAGCAGTTCTTC.